A single sample is the source of the 19 T cell receptor beta chains below, sequenced in a study of cytomegalovirus exposure and HLA in healthy donors. PCR primers comprised 60 Vbeta and 13 Jbeta primers. Some clones are missing from TCRdb's copy, which holds only in-frame ones; the method was immunoSEQ multiplex PCR. The sample shows 100,000 to 150,000 clones, approximately 74% of them seen only once. Specimen: PBMCs. The origin of the receptors is a man aged 35-49 years in good health and CMV-seropositive.

This clone appeared a single time. The gene calls are TRBV5-8 and TRBJ2-1, with 7 positions matching TRBD1. The germline V gene encodes CDR1 SGHTS and CDR2 YDEGEE. The junction had 11 bases not matched to a gene; V was cut back by 4 bases and J by 4 bases. The CDR3 totals 16 residues. The CDR3 nucleotides are TGTGCCAGCAGCCTCCCCGGGACAGCGGTTTACAATGAGCAGTTCTTC. Encoded protein: CASSLPGTAVYNEQFF.

The chain carries TRBV11-3 and TRBJ2-5; TRBD1 might be the D (6 bases). Germline-derived CDR1 and CDR2 are SGHNT and YENEEA. Between the trimmed V and J ends, which lost 4 bases and 4 bases, there was a span of 10 bases. The CDR3 runs 13 residues. CDR3 sequence (DNA): TGTGCCAGCAGCTCTCTGGACAGAGAGACCCAGTACTTC. It codes for CASSSLDRETQYF.

This clone was found a few times. V is TRBV29-1 and J is TRBJ2-3; 9 bases are shared with TRBD2. The CDR3 is 17 residues long. The germline V gene has CDR1 SQVTM and CDR2 ANQGSEA. V trimming: 5 bases; J trimming: 4 bases; junction bases outside the gene matches: 16. CDR3 coding DNA: TGCAGCGTTTCCTCTCCAGGGGGTAGCGGGAGCTCAGATACGCAGTATTTT. Translating it yields CSVSSPGGSGSSDTQYF.

The chain couples TRBV10-2 to TRBJ2-7; D remains ambiguous. The germline CDR1 and CDR2 sequences are WSHSY and SAAADI. Trimming took 6 bases from V and 0 from J, leaving 12 bases between them. The CDR3 runs to 14 residues. In DNA, the CDR3 is TGCGCCAGCAGAGACGACCCAGGCTCCTACGAGCAGTACTTC. It codes for CASRDDPGSYEQYF.

The chain recombines TRBV9 with TRBJ2-3; the match to TRBD1 covers 7 bases. V lost 2 bases to trimming and J lost 3 bases; unmatched junction nucleotides: 9. Germline-derived CDR1 and CDR2 are SGDLS and YYNGEE. There are 16 residues in the CDR3. The DNA of the CDR3 is TGTGCCAGCAGCGTTGATGCCGACAGGGAAACAGATACGCAGTATTTT. Amino acid sequence: CASSVDADRETDTQYF.

The rearrangement joins TRBV2 to TRBJ1-1; TRBD1 agrees at 7 bases. CDR1 SNHLY and CDR2 FYNNEI come from the germline V gene. The trim removed 5 bases at V and 5 bases at J, leaving 11 bases unmatched. The length of the CDR3 is 15 residues. In DNA, the CDR3 is TGTGCCAGCAGTAATCCTAGGGGGCGGAGTACTGAAGCTTTCTTT. It translates to CASSNPRGRSTEAFF.

The V call is TRBV29-1, the J call TRBJ2-6; 7 nucleotides align to TRBD1. The CDR3 is 17 residues long. Unmatched junction bases numbered 12, after V lost 5 bases and J lost 2 bases. Germline CDR1 is SQVTM and CDR2 is ANQGSEA. This CDR3 reads CSVTTKNGQAGANVLTF. CDR3 DNA sequence: TGCAGCGTTACAACCAAGAACGGACAGGCTGGGGCCAACGTCCTGACTTTC.

The V and J genes are TRBV5-1 and TRBJ2-7; tentatively, D is TRBD1 (5 bases). This CDR3 is 14 amino acids long. The germline V gene encodes CDR1 SGHRS and CDR2 YFSETQ. Trimming cost V 2 bases and J 2 bases, with 11 bases left between them. In nucleotides, the CDR3 is TGCGCCAGCAGCTTTGCACAGGCAACCTACGAGCAGTACTTC. It is translated as CASSFAQATYEQYF.

This chain connects TRBV5-4 to TRBJ2-5; 8 nucleotides line up with TRBD2. Germline V gene data show CDR1 as SGHNT and CDR2 as YYREEE (reference sequence). V was clipped by 0 bases and J by 5 bases; unmatched bases: 6. The CDR3 spans 15 residues. CDR3 protein: CASSLDGTRSETQYF. The CDR3 DNA follows: TGTGCCAGCAGCTTGGACGGGACTAGATCTGAGACCCAGTACTTC. Full variable domain (remainder filled in from reference TRBV5-4 and TRBJ2-5): ETGVTQSPTHLIKTRGQQVTLRCSSQSGHNTVSWYQQALGQGPQFIFQYYREEENGRGNFPPRFSGLQFPNYSSELNVNALELDDSALYLCASSLDGTRSETQYFGPGTRLLVL.

A few counts support this clone. The chain couples TRBV27 to TRBJ2-2; no definite D call. CDR1 MNHEY and CDR2 SMNVEV come from the germline V gene (reference sequence). The CDR3 covers 15 residues. V was cut by 5 bases and J by 3 bases, with 13 bases left in between. Written as DNA, the CDR3 is TGTGCCAGCAGTCGATCCCGGGTTTACACCGGGGAGCTGTTTTTT. This sequence encodes CASSRSRVYTGELFF.

The V and J genes are TRBV11-3 and TRBJ2-3; the match to TRBD2 covers 13 bases. The V and J ends lost 5 bases and 3 bases, in that order; junction bases with no gene match: 5. The CDR3 is made up of 16 amino acids. Germline CDR1 SGHNT, CDR2 YENEEA. The DNA for the CDR3 is TGTGCCAGCAGCCCAGGGACTAGCGGGGAGACAGATACGCAGTATTTT. It translates to CASSPGTSGETDTQYF. Complete variable domain (other parts from reference TRBV11-3 and TRBJ2-3): EAGVVQSPRYKIIEKKQPVAFWCNPISGHNTLYWYLQNLGQGPELLIRYENEEAVDDSQLPKDRFSAERLKGVDSTLKIQPAELGDSAVYLCASSPGTSGETDTQYFGPGTRLTVL.

The genes are TRBV18 and TRBJ2-7; TRBD2 agrees at 11 bases. After removal of 2 bases from V and 0 bases from J, the junction contained 6 bases not matched to a gene. The CDR3 runs 17 residues. Germline V gives CDR1 KGHSH, CDR2 LQKENI. CDR3 nucleotide sequence: TGTGCCAGCTCACCATCTAGCGGGGGGACATCCTCCTACGAGCAGTACTTC. This encodes CASSPSSGGTSSYEQYF.

The rearrangement uses TRBV27 and TRBJ2-5; no firm D call. V was trimmed by 6 bases and J by 7 bases, leaving 12 bases between them. This CDR3 contains 12 residues. CDR1 is MNHEY and CDR2 is SMNVEV in the germline V gene (reference sequence). The CDR3: CASRSPPGTQYF. The DNA of the CDR3 is TGTGCCAGCAGATCCCCCCCGGGGACCCAGTACTTC.

This chain connects TRBV19 to TRBJ2-3; a possible D gene is TRBD1 (5 bases). CDR1 is LNHDA and CDR2 is SQIVND in the germline V gene (reference sequence). The CDR3 is 15 residues long. Between the trimmed V and J ends, which lost 6 bases and 2 bases, there was a span of 15 bases. CDR3 in DNA: TGTGCCAGTAGCCGACAGAGATCATCCACAGATACGCAGTATTTT. Translation: CASSRQRSSTDTQYF.

The V gene is TRBV5-4, the J gene TRBJ1-1; D not resolved. Between the trimmed V and J ends, which lost 1 base and 1 base, there was a span of 11 bases. The length of the CDR3 is 15 residues. Germline V gene data show CDR1 as SGHNT and CDR2 as YYREEE (reference sequence). Here the CDR3 reads CASSLSPAANTEAFF. DNA for the CDR3: TGTGCCAGCAGCTTGTCCCCGGCGGCGAACACTGAAGCTTTCTTT.

This clone was detected only once. The chain employs TRBV4-1 and TRBJ1-2; 11 bases are a match to TRBD1. The CDR3 loop spans 14 amino acids. Germline lookup yields CDR1 MGHRA and CDR2 YSYEKL. V lost 3 bases to trimming and J lost 8 bases; unmatched junction nucleotides: 5. CDR3 residues: CASSHADRGQGYTF. The CDR3 coding sequence is TGCGCCAGCAGCCACGCGGACAGGGGGCAGGGCTACACCTTC.

This clone was seen once. This chain connects TRBV27 to TRBJ2-5; 10 bases are shared with TRBD1. Germline V gene lookup returns CDR1 MNHEY and CDR2 SMNVEV (reference sequence). With V trimmed by 2 bases and J by 4 bases, 4 bases remained unmatched. The CDR3 sequence is 15 residues long. CDR3 coding DNA: TGTGCCAGCAGTTTAGCCGGGACAGGGGTAGAGACCCAGTACTTC. This sequence encodes CASSLAGTGVETQYF.

The V gene is TRBV7-6, the J gene TRBJ1-2, with 10 bases lining up with TRBD1. CDR3 length: 18 residues. J was trimmed by 6 bases and V by 5 bases; bases with no gene match: 18. CDR1 and CDR2 (germline): SGHVS, FNYEAQ. DNA for the CDR3: TGTGCCAGCAGCCCCCGTGAGGGGACAGGGGTCAAACCCAATGGCTACACCTTC. This translates into CASSPREGTGVKPNGYTF.

This chain links TRBV2 with TRBJ2-5; 11 positions agree with TRBD2. Germline assignment: CDR1 SNHLY and CDR2 FYNNEI. The CDR3 extends over 15 amino acids. V shed 7 bases and J 4 bases; nucleotides not matched to a gene: 8. CDR3 protein: CASMVAGGLGETQYF. The CDR3 DNA reads TGTGCCAGCATGGTAGCGGGAGGGCTCGGAGAGACCCAGTACTTC.